This T cell receptor beta chain was identified during a study of blood T cells in healthy people across ages. This clonotype was seen repeatedly, ten times or more. Using a J-beta primer mix together with a sample-barcoded 5' primer, a second PCR was run for roughly 7 to 12 cycles. MiXCR was run by TCRdb on the 5' RACE reads, yielding one entry per CDR3 protein. The table shows roughly 1.5 million distinct CDR3 sequences, with about 42% occurring only once. The CDR3 is made up of 12 amino acids. V was cut by 6 bases and J by 3 bases, with 9 bases left in between. The sample consisted of blood. The sequence was obtained from a woman younger than 35 in good health. V gene TRBV12-3 or TRBV12-4 combines with J gene TRBJ2-7; D tentatively reads TRBD1 or TRBD2 (5 bases each). The CDR3 coding sequence is TGTGCCAGCAGCTTTGGGGGCTACGAGCAGTACTTC. Translated: CASSFGGYEQYF.